Reported below is one T cell receptor (beta chain). The CDR3 sequence is 16 residues long. Germline V lookup: CDR1 SGHRS, CDR2 YFSETQ. The V and J ends lost 4 bases and 6 bases, in that order; junction bases with no gene match: 7. This sample stems from a study of blood T cell repertoires in COVID-19. TCRdb's table, derived via immunoSEQ multiplex PCR, lists solely in-frame clones and lacks some. The table lists approximately 170,000 clones, roughly 85% of them singletons. The sequenced material came from PBMCs or T cells enriched from blood (not recorded which). This chain joins TRBV5-1 and TRBJ2-1; 13 nucleotides align to TRBD2. This TCR derives from a woman aged 18-30 years who had recovered from COVID-19. CDR3 amino acids: CASSPGLAGLPNEQFF. The CDR3 region has the DNA TGCGCCAGCAGCCCGGGACTAGCGGGATTACCCAATGAGCAGTTCTTC.